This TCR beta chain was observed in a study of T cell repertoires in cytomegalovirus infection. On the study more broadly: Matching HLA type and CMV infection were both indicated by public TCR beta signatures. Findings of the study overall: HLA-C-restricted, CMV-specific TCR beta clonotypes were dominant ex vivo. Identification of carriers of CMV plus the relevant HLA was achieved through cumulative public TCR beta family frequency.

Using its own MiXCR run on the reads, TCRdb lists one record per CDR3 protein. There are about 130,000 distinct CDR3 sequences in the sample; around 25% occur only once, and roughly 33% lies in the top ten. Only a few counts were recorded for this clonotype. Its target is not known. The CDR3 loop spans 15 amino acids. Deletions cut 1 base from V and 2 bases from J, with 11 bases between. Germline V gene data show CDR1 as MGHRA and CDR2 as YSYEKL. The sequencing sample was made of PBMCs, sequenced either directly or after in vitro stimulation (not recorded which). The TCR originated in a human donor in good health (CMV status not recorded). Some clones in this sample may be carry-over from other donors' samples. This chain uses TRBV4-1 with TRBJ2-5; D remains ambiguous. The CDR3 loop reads CASSQVYGFQETQYF. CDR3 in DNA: TGCGCCAGCAGCCAAGTATACGGATTTCAAGAGACCCAGTACTTC.